Shown below are 3 T cell receptor beta chains from a single sample sequenced in a study of vaccination and CD4 T cells after COVID-19. Their recognized antigens are unknown. The Oncomine TCR Beta short-read assay was what sequenced the DNA obtained from cultured CD4+ T cells. In TCRdb, the PCR reads were re-called with MiXCR into one record per CDR3 protein. The sample yields tens of thousands of distinct CDR3 sequences, about 56% seen once. Stated treatment: approximately nine-day PBMC culture with coronavirus spike peptide pools or control peptides (ViraFEST assay). The specimen was CD4+ T cells from blood, cultured in vitro. Source of these receptors: a human donor who had recovered from COVID-19.

This chain uses TRBV6-1 with TRBJ1-5, with D possibly being TRBD1 (6 bases). Germline CDR1 reads MNHNS; CDR2 reads SASEGT. CDR3 length equals 14 residues. V lost 6 bases and J 4 bases, leaving 13 bases between the germline ends. The CDR3 nucleotides are TGTGCCAGCAGGGACAGTCAGGGGAATCAGCCCCAGCATTTT. Its translation: CASRDSQGNQPQHF.

This clonotype was observed a handful of times. At one boundary the junction diverges from the germline segment, which might be a read error. The V call is TRBV7-7, the J call TRBJ2-3, with 10 bases identical to TRBD2. The CDR3 extends over 15 amino acids. Looked up from germline, CDR1 is SSHAT and CDR2 is FNYEAQ (reference sequence). CDR3 nucleotide sequence: TGTGCTAGCAGCGATAGCGGGGGGAGCACAGATACGCAGTATTTT. Translating gives CASSDSGGSTDTQYF.

This clonotype has a handful of counts. The chain uses TRBV28 and TRBJ1-1, with D uncertain. CDR1 MDHEN and CDR2 SYDVKM come from the germline V gene. Trimming pared 2 bases from V and 7 bases from J, leaving 8 bases between. The CDR3 runs to 12 residues. The CDR3 region is CASSLLAGEAFF. The CDR3 nucleotides are TGTGCCAGCAGTTTACTGGCGGGTGAAGCTTTCTTT.